This T cell receptor (beta chain) was identified during a study of blood T cell repertoires in COVID-19. Looking at the study overall: From T cells, B-cell-depleted T cells, or PBMCs came the material, which was cDNA or gDNA.

Germline loops: CDR1 LNHNV, CDR2 YYDKDF (reference sequence). The CDR3 sequence is 14 residues long. Trimming took off 4 bases at V and 3 bases at J, with 12 bases between the two ends. Libraries were prepared by immunoSEQ multiplex PCR; TCRdb keeps only in-frame clonotypes and omits some of them. The sample lists about 210,000 clones, approximately 78% seen once, with about 5.6% in the top ten. A Seattle source enrolled patients during active infection and followed them longitudinally. The V call is TRBV15, the J call TRBJ1-2; D is possibly TRBD1 (6 bases). The specimen sequenced was peripheral blood. The sequence derives from a woman aged 70-85 years with COVID-19, enrolled during active disease. CDR3 loop: CATSKKTGYYGYTF. CDR3 in DNA: TGTGCCACCAGCAAAAAGACAGGATACTATGGCTACACCTTC. Complete variable domain (other parts from reference TRBV15 and TRBJ1-2): DAMVIQNPRYQVTQFGKPVTLSCSQTLNHNVMYWYQQKSSQAPKLLFHYYDKDFNNEADTPDNFQSRRPNTSFCFLDIRSPGLGDTAMYLCATSKKTGYYGYTFGSGTRLTVV.